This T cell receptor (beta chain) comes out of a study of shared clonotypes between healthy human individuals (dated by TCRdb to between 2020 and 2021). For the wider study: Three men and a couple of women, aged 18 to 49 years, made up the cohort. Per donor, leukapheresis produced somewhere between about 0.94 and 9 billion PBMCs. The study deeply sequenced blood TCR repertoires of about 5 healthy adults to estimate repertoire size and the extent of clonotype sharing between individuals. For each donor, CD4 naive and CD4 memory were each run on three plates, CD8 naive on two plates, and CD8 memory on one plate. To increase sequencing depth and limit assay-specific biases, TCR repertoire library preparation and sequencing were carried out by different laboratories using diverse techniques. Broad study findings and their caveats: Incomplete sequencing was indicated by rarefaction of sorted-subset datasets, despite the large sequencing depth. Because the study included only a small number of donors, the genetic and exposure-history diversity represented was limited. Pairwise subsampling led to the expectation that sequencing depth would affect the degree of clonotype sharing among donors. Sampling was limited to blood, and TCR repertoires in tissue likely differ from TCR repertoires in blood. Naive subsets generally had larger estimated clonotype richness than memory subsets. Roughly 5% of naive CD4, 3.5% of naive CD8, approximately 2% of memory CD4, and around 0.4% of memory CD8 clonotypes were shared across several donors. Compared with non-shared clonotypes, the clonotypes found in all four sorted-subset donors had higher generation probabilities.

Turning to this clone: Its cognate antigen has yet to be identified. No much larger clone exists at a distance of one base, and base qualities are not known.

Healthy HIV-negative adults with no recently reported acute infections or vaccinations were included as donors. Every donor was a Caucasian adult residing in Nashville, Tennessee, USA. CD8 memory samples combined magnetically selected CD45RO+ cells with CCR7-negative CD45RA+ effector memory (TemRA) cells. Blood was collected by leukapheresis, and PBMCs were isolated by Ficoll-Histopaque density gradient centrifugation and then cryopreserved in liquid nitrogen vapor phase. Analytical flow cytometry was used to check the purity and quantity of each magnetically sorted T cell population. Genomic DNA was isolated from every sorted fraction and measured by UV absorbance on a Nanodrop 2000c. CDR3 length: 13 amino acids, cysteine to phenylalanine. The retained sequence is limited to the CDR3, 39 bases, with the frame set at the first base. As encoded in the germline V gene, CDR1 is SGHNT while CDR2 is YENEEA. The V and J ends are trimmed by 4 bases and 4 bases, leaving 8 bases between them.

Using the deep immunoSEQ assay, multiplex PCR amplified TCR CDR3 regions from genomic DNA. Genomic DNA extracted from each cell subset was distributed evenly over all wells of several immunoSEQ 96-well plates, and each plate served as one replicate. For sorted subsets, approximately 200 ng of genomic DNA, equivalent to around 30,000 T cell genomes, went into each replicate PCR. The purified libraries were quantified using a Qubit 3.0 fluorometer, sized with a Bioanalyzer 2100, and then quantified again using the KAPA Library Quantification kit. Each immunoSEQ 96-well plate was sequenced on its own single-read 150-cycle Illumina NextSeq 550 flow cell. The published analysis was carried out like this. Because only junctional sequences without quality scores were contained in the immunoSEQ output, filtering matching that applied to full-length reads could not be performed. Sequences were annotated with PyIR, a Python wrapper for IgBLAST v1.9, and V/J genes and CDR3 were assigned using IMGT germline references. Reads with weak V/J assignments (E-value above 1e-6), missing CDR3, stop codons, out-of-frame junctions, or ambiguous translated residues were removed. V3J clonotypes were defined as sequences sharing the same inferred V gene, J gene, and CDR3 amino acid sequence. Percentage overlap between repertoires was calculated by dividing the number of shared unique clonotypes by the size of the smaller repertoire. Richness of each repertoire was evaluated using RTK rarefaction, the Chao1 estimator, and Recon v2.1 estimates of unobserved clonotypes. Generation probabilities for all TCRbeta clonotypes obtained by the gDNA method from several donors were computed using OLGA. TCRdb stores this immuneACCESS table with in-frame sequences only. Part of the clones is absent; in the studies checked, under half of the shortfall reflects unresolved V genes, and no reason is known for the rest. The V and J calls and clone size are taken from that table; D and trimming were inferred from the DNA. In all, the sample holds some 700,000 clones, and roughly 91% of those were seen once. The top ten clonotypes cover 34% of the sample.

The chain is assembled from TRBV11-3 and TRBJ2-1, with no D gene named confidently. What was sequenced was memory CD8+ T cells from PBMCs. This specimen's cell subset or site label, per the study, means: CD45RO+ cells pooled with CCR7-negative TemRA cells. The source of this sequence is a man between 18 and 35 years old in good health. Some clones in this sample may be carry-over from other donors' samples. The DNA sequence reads TGTGCCAGCAGCTGGTCGGTTTACAATGAGCAGTTCTTC. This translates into CASSWSVYNEQFF.